This T cell receptor beta chain was profiled in a study of T cells in Graves' hyperthyroidism and ophthalmopathy (dated by TCRdb to the late 2010s). With regard to the full study: Peripheral blood was sampled at the time of initial diagnosis, prior to any treatment. Whether ophthalmopathy could be predicted prospectively was tested in an independent validation cohort made up of 18 hyperthyroidism patients plus 17 patients who later progressed to ophthalmopathy. Once sampling was done, hyperthyroidism patients were given methimazole at a starting dose of 30 mg daily, whereas ophthalmopathy patients were given high-dose intravenous methylprednisolone. The paper reports TCR Vbeta CDR3 sequencing of some 140 peripheral blood samples: over 40 ophthalmopathy, roughly 80 hyperthyroidism and around 17 progressor patients. In addition, the study compared T-cell repertoires in thyroid tissue and in blood from roughly 6 Graves' hyperthyroidism patients. The roughly 90 discovery patients were divided at random into training and test sets in a 7:3 ratio. A discovery cohort of approximately 97 patients, approximately 45 with Graves' ophthalmopathy and about 58 with stable Graves' hyperthyroidism, was used to find distinguishing TCR V-J signatures.

Moderately to severely active disease, a Clinical Activity Score of at least 3, a NOSPECS grade of at least 4, and a duration under 3 months were present in ophthalmopathy patients. Exclusion was applied to patients with uncontrolled infections, other autoimmune diseases, pregnancy or lactation. Diagnoses were established on the basis of clinical symptoms, serum thyroxine and TRAb, thyroid ultrasound, and orbital computed tomography. Ficoll-Paque density gradient centrifugation was used to isolate PBMCs from about 9 ml of fresh peripheral blood. Total RNA was extracted with Trizol reagent, and quality was checked on an Agilent 2100 Bioanalyzer. As regards this clonotype: There is no known antigen for this receptor. No quality values exist for individual bases; no much larger clone is one base distant.

Broad study findings and their caveats: In cross-validation, a model built on a 13 V-J signature told ophthalmopathy apart from stable hyperthyroidism with approximately 91% sensitivity and about 81% specificity, and in testing the same model reached 80%/75%. Most expanded thyroid clonotypes (frequency above 0.001) were also detected in blood, a finding suggesting that blood repertoires may reflect thyroid immune responses. No statistical method was used to set the sample size in advance, and investigators knew the group allocation. In validation, the model predicted progression to ophthalmopathy a median of about 6.8 months before onset, with over 55% sensitivity and roughly 77% specificity.

TCR beta CDR3 regions were amplified from RNA transcripts. The TCR CDR3 was subjected to a first round of RT-PCR using the HTBI primer set and the Qiagen OneStep RT-PCR kit. Libraries were constructed in a second round of multiplex PCR, after which size selection and purification were carried out. Sequencing of the libraries was done on an Illumina HiSeq2000 using paired-end 100 bp reads. Per the source publication's procedure: SOAPnuke was used to process the raw data, throwing out any read that contained adapters or uncalled bases, had a mean Phred below 15, or lacked an exact constant-primer or identifier match. COPE v1.2.5 was used to merge the high-quality paired reads, and each unique nucleotide sequence was defined as a clonotype. MiTCR v1.1 was used to align clonotypes to the IMGT TRBV, TRBD and TRBJ reference segments. The analysis was restricted to V-J combinations with a frequency above 0.0001, which together covered just over 98% of the repertoires. A TCS score was defined as the ratio between F50 (clonal expansion) and ExV (chaos), using BLOSUM62-based TCRdist between CDR3 peptides within each V-J. Welch's t-statistics and random forest reduced fewer than 550 V-J features to about 12, which were used in a naive Bayes classifier (R e1071). TCRdb reran the public reads through fastp at Q25 and MiXCR, keeping productive beta chains. Identical CDR3 proteins give one entry, which carries the most common genes and DNA. TCRdb's processing, not the authors', yielded these V and J calls. The sample profile shows over 500,000 distinct CDR3 sequences; about 15% of them were found once. 15% to 20% of the sample rests with the top ten.

Deletion took 1 base off V and 8 bases off J, with a span of 15 bases between the germline ends. The CDR3 contains 15 residues, cysteine and phenylalanine counted. Just CDR3 DNA is preserved here, 45 bases in frame from base 1. CDR1 and CDR2 were assigned from the germline V gene as MNHNS and SASEGT. This sequence was found in a woman aged 18-35 years with Graves' ophthalmopathy. Sequenced: blood. The V and J segments used are TRBV6-1 and TRBJ2-1, with TRBD1 perhaps the D gene, on 6 matching bases. The nucleotides are TGTGCCAGCAGTGAAGGAGGGGGTAGTGGGCATGAGCAGTTCTTC. Its translation reads: CASSEGGGSGHEQFF.